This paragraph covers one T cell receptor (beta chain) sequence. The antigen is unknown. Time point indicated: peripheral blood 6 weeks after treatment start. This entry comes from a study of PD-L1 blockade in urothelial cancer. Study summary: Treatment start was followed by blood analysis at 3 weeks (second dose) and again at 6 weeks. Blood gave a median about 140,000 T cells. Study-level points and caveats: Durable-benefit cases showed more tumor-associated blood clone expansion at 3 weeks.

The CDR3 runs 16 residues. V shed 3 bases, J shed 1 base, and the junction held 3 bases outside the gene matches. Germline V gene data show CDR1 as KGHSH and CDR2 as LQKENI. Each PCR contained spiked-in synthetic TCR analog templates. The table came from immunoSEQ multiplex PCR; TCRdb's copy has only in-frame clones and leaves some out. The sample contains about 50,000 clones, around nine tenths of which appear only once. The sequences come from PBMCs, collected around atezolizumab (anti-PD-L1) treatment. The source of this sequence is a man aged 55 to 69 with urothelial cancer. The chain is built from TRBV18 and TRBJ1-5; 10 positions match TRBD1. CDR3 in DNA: TGTGCCAGCTCACCTGGGACAGGGGACAGCAATCAGCCCCAGCATTTT. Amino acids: CASSPGTGDSNQPQHF.